The 28 T cell receptor beta chains presented below share a single source sample, sequenced in a study of a mutant IDH1 vaccine in newly diagnosed glioma. No antigens are known for them. Documented time point: week 47, end of study. Each dose of the vaccine consisted of 300 ug of mutant IDH1 20-mer peptide, with topical imiquimod. TCRdb's copy holds only in-frame clones and misses some; the assay was immunoSEQ multiplex PCR. This table holds tens of thousands of clones, less than 90% found once. Sequenced here: PBMCs, sampled from a glioma patient whose treatment included an IDH1 peptide vaccine. Receptor source: a man aged 25-40 years with glioma.

This sequence joins TRBV6-6 and TRBJ1-1; unclear D gene. The germline gives CDR1 MNHNY, CDR2 SVGAGI (reference sequence). This CDR3 spans 14 amino acids. Deletions cut 7 bases from V and 4 bases from J, with 16 bases between. The CDR3 nucleotides are TGTGCCAGCATAGTGTCCTCCGGGAGCACTGAAGCTTTCTTT. Amino acid sequence: CASIVSSGSTEAFF.

V and J are TRBV5-1 and TRBJ1-1; D gene ambiguous. V shed 0 bases and J shed 1 base, with 4 bases lying between them. This CDR3 comprises 13 residues. CDR1 is SGHRS, CDR2 YFSETQ, per germline. The DNA of the CDR3 is TGCGCCAGCAGCTTGGACTCGAACACTGAAGCTTTCTTT. Amino acids: CASSLDSNTEAFF.

The V and J genes are TRBV6-5 and TRBJ1-1, with TRBD1 matching over 7 bases. The length of the CDR3 is 12 residues. V lost 6 bases to trimming and J lost 3 bases; unmatched junction nucleotides: 1. Germline V gives CDR1 MNHEY, CDR2 SVGAGI. The CDR3: CASSQGDTEAFF. The CDR3 coding sequence is TGTGCCAGCAGCCAGGGGGACACTGAAGCTTTCTTT.

V usage is TRBV4-1 and J usage is TRBJ1-1, with a possible D match to TRBD1 (5 bases). The CDR3 is made up of 19 amino acids. In germline, CDR1 is MGHRA, CDR2 YSYEKL. Trimming took 1 base from V and 0 from J, leaving 21 bases between them. The CDR3 spells CASSQVLPVRQKMNTEAFF. The CDR3 DNA reads TGCGCCAGCAGCCAAGTCCTGCCGGTAAGACAGAAAATGAACACTGAAGCTTTCTTT.

This chain links TRBV19 with TRBJ2-7; D gene ambiguous. This CDR3 comprises 14 residues. Trimming removed 1 base at V and 3 bases at J, with 10 bases between. Germline CDR1 and CDR2: LNHDA and SQIVND (reference sequence). CDR3 bases: TGTGCCAGTAGTATAGGGTTAAATCGCTACGAGCAGTACTTC. Protein product: CASSIGLNRYEQYF.

The chain employs TRBV29-1 and TRBJ2-1; perhaps TRBD2 as D (5 bases). V shed 5 bases and J shed 0 bases, with 14 bases lying between them. The CDR3 extends over 15 amino acids. Looked up from germline, CDR1 is SQVTM and CDR2 is ANQGSEA. The CDR3 reads CSVFTRAGSYNEQFF. CDR3 sequence (DNA): TGCAGCGTTTTTACTAGGGCCGGCTCCTACAATGAGCAGTTCTTC.

The chain is built from TRBV5-6 and TRBJ1-2; 12 bases agree with TRBD1. After removal of 3 bases from V and 8 bases from J, the junction contained 5 bases not matched to a gene. Germline V gives CDR1 SGHDT, CDR2 YYEEEE. CDR3 length: 14 residues. The CDR3 spells CASSSGQGARGYTF. CDR3 coding DNA: TGTGCCAGCAGCTCGGGACAGGGGGCACGAGGCTACACCTTC. The full variable domain, rest sourced from reference TRBV5-6 and TRBJ1-2, is DAGVTQSPTHLIKTRGQQVTLRCSPKSGHDTVSWYQQALGQGPQFIFQYYEEEERQRGNFPDRFSGHQFPNYSSELNVNALLLGDSALYLCASSSGQGARGYTFGSGTRLTVV.

There are a few counts of this clone. The chain combines TRBV5-1 with TRBJ1-1, with 7 bases that match TRBD1. The V gene's germline CDR1 is SGHRS and CDR2 YFSETQ. The CDR3 runs to 16 residues. V lost 1 base to trimming and J lost 0 bases; unmatched junction nucleotides: 6. CDR3 residues: CASSLLGQQMNTEAFF. The CDR3 nucleotides are TGCGCCAGCAGCTTGTTGGGACAGCAAATGAACACTGAAGCTTTCTTT.

The rearrangement joins TRBV19 to TRBJ1-1; 7 nucleotides align to TRBD1. Germline lookup yields CDR1 LNHDA and CDR2 SQIVND (reference sequence). This CDR3 is 17 amino acids long. Unmatched junction bases numbered 12, after V lost 5 bases and J lost 0 bases. The CDR3 nucleotides read TGTGCCAGTAGTGCTTGGAATAGGGGGCAGGTGAACACTGAAGCTTTCTTT. Amino acids: CASSAWNRGQVNTEAFF.

The chain recombines TRBV5-1 with TRBJ2-7; D not resolved. Germline V gene data show CDR1 as SGHRS and CDR2 as YFSETQ. The CDR3 contains 15 residues. Trimming stripped 7 bases from V and 7 bases from J, with 24 bases between. CDR3 bases: TGCGCCAGCCGTAATCTCCCAACCGAAGAGATTGAGCAGTACTTC. This encodes CASRNLPTEEIEQYF. Supplemented by reference TRBV5-1 and TRBJ2-7, the full variable domain reads KAGVTQTPRYLIKTRGQQVTLSCSPISGHRSVSWYQQTPGQGLQFLFEYFSETQRNKGNFPGRFSGRQFSNSRSEMNVSTLELGDSALYLCASRNLPTEEIEQYFGPGTRLTVT.

The CDR3 here is CASSSRLAGRYEQYF. In nucleotides, the CDR3 is TGTGCCAGCAGCTCTAGGTTAGCGGGGCGATACGAGCAGTACTTC. The rearrangement uses TRBV5-4 and TRBJ2-7; 8 positions agree with TRBD2. The CDR3 has 15 amino acids. J lost 4 bases, V lost 3 bases, and 9 bases had no gene match. CDR1 and CDR2 from the germline V gene are SGHNT and YYREEE (reference sequence).

This chain uses TRBV5-1 with TRBJ1-1; the match to TRBD1 covers 8 bases. J lost 2 bases, V lost 3 bases, and 12 bases had no gene match. Germline V gene lookup returns CDR1 SGHRS and CDR2 YFSETQ. CDR3 size: 17 residues. CDR3: CASSSGTGRGGNTEAFF. CDR3 nucleotide sequence: TGCGCCAGCAGCTCTGGGACAGGAAGGGGGGGCAACACTGAAGCTTTCTTT.

This chain uses TRBV4-1 with TRBJ2-7; possible D gene TRBD1, 7 bases. Germline V gene data show CDR1 as MGHRA and CDR2 as YSYEKL. This CDR3 has 14 amino acids. The V end was cut by 1 base, the J end by 1 base, with 8 bases between. CDR3 nucleotide sequence: TGCGCCAGCAGCCAAGCAGGGGGGTCCTACGAGCAGTACTTC. Amino acids: CASSQAGGSYEQYF.

This chain joins TRBV29-1 and TRBJ2-1; D remains ambiguous. The V and J ends lost 5 bases and 0 bases respectively, with 14 bases between them. Germline V gives CDR1 SQVTM, CDR2 ANQGSEA. This CDR3 has 15 amino acids. DNA for the CDR3: TGCAGCGTTAAGGCCAGCTCAAGCTCCTACAATGAGCAGTTCTTC. It yields the protein CSVKASSSSYNEQFF.

This chain connects TRBV13 to TRBJ1-1; no clear D gene. The CDR3 length is 17 residues. CDR1 and CDR2 from the germline V gene are PRHDT and FYEKMQ (reference sequence). V gave up 3 bases and J gave up 1 base, with 18 bases separating them. In nucleotides, the CDR3 is TGTGCCAGCAGCTTTTATCGGGGTTCTTCATCGAACACTGAAGCTTTCTTT. It yields the protein CASSFYRGSSSNTEAFF. Full variable domain (remainder filled in from reference TRBV13 and TRBJ1-1): AAGVIQSPRHLIKEKRETATLKCYPIPRHDTVYWYQQGPGQDPQFLISFYEKMQSDKGSIPDRFSAQQFSDYHSELNMSSLELGDSALYFCASSFYRGSSSNTEAFFGQGTRLTVV.

This chain links TRBV5-1 with TRBJ1-1; no definite D call. Trimming removed 0 bases at V and 4 bases at J, with 7 bases between. This CDR3 has 13 amino acids. The germline CDR1 and CDR2 sequences are SGHRS and YFSETQ. The CDR3 nucleotides are TGCGCCAGCAGCTTGGGTGGGTTCACTGAAGCTTTCTTT. This gives the protein CASSLGGFTEAFF. Full variable domain (outside the CDR3, taken from reference TRBV5-1 and TRBJ1-1): KAGVTQTPRYLIKTRGQQVTLSCSPISGHRSVSWYQQTPGQGLQFLFEYFSETQRNKGNFPGRFSGRQFSNSRSEMNVSTLELGDSALYLCASSLGGFTEAFFGQGTRLTVV.

The rearrangement links TRBV4-1 to TRBJ2-3; tentative D call: TRBD2 (5 bases). V dropped 3 bases and J dropped 0 bases, with 10 bases sitting between them. The CDR3 spans 15 residues. In germline, CDR1 is MGHRA, CDR2 YSYEKL. CDR3 bases: TGCGCCAGCAGCCATACCGGGGTTAGCACAGATACGCAGTATTTT. Protein product: CASSHTGVSTDTQYF.

The chain carries TRBV19 and TRBJ1-5, with 10 bases matching TRBD1. V trimming: 6 bases; J trimming: 14 bases; junction bases outside the gene matches: 13. CDR3 length: 14 residues. In germline, CDR1 is LNHDA, CDR2 SQIVND (reference sequence). In nucleotides, the CDR3 is TGTGCCAGTAGGTTAATTACCGGGACAGGGGAGAAGCATTTT. As protein: CASRLITGTGEKHF.

The chain carries TRBV4-1 and TRBJ2-2, with a tentative D call TRBD1 (5 bases). The CDR3 runs 16 residues. Trimming pared 1 base from V and 7 bases from J, leaving 16 bases between. Germline CDR1 reads MGHRA; CDR2 reads YSYEKL. The DNA for the CDR3 is TGCGCCAGCAGCCAAGCGAACCTTGGGGCCGGCGGGGAGCTGTTTTTT. It translates to CASSQANLGAGGELFF.

This clone appeared once. The chain carries TRBV15 and TRBJ1-1, with D uncertain. CDR1 LNHNV and CDR2 YYDKDF come from the germline V gene (reference sequence). Between the trimmed V and J ends, which lost 3 bases and 7 bases, there was a span of 15 bases. The CDR3 is made up of 14 amino acids. The CDR3 sequence is CATSSSGPRIEAFF. In DNA form, the CDR3 reads TGTGCCACCAGCAGCTCGGGCCCGCGGATTGAAGCTTTCTTT.

This clone came up once. The gene calls are TRBV6-4 and TRBJ2-2; weak D call: TRBD1 (6 bases). This CDR3 is built from 15 residues. Germline values: CDR1 MRHNA, CDR2 SNTAGT. V was pared by 4 bases and J by 2 bases, with 11 bases between. CDR3 coding DNA: TGTGCCAGCAGTGCCGGGACATTAAACACCGGGGAGCTGTTTTTT. Its translation is CASSAGTLNTGELFF.

This chain joins TRBV7-6 and TRBJ2-1; D is perhaps TRBD2 (5 bases). The CDR3 is 16 amino acids. Trimming shortened V by 8 bases and J by 6 bases, and 23 bases separated the two germline ends. Germline values: CDR1 SGHVS, CDR2 FNYEAQ. The CDR3 loop is CASLNGLGREGNEQFF. CDR3 coding DNA: TGTGCCAGCTTGAACGGACTCGGTCGGGAAGGCAATGAGCAGTTCTTC.

V gene TRBV25-1 combines with J gene TRBJ1-1, with D possibly matching TRBD1 (6 bases). With 4 bases removed from V and 7 bases from J, the gap between germline ends came to 19 bases. Germline V gene data show CDR1 as MGHDK and CDR2 as SYGVNS. The CDR3 covers 15 residues. CDR3 protein: CASSGETGLNGEAFF. CDR3 sequence (DNA): TGTGCCAGCAGTGGAGAAACAGGGCTGAATGGTGAAGCTTTCTTT.

The genes are TRBV18 and TRBJ1-6; D not resolved. V was clipped by 2 bases and J by 8 bases, with 4 bases between them. CDR3 length: 12 residues. CDR1 and CDR2 (germline): KGHSH, LQKENI. CDR3 sequence: CASSPTDSPLHF. The CDR3 nucleotides are TGTGCCAGCTCACCAACGGATTCACCCCTCCACTTT.

This sequence joins TRBV29-1 and TRBJ2-7; the D gene is possibly TRBD2 (6 bases). The CDR3 spans 13 residues. From germline, CDR1 is SQVTM and CDR2 ANQGSEA. Trimming removed 6 bases from V and 0 bases from J, with 12 bases in between. CDR3 nucleotide sequence: TGCAGCGTCCTGGGGGGTACCTCCTACGAGCAGTACTTC. Encoded protein: CSVLGGTSYEQYF.

This chain uses TRBV7-6 with TRBJ1-2, with D tentatively TRBD1 (6 bases). Germline CDR1 is SGHVS and CDR2 is FNYEAQ. V was trimmed by 1 base and J by 8 bases, leaving 17 bases between them. The CDR3 spans 15 residues. In DNA, the CDR3 is TGTGCCAGCAGCTTAGTGTGGGGGGGCGTAGGCGGCTACACCTTC. Residues: CASSLVWGGVGGYTF.

The chain recombines TRBV6-1 with TRBJ1-5; tentative D call: TRBD1 (6 bases). The CDR3 sequence is 14 residues long. Trimming stripped 6 bases from V and 8 bases from J, with 17 bases between. The V gene's germline CDR1 is MNHNS and CDR2 SASEGT. CDR3 loop: CASSLPDRRKPQHF. Here the CDR3 DNA reads TGTGCCAGCAGCTTGCCTGACAGGCGTAAGCCCCAGCATTTT.

V gene TRBV29-1 combines with J gene TRBJ1-6; D uncertain. V was cut by 6 bases and J by 2 bases, with 8 bases left in between. Germline CDR1 and CDR2: SQVTM and ANQGSEA. The CDR3 totals 13 residues. The CDR3 spells CSVVPTYNSPLHF. CDR3 bases: TGCAGCGTAGTTCCCACCTATAATTCACCCCTCCACTTT.